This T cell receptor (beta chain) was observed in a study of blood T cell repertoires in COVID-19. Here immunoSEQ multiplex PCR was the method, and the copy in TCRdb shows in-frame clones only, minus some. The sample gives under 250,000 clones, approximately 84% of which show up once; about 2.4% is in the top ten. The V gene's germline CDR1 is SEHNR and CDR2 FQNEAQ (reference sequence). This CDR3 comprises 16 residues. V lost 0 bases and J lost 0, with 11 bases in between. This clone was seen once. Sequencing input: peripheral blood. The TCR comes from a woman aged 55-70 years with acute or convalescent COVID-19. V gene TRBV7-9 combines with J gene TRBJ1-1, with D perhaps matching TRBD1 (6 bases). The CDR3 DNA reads TGTGCCAGCAGCTTAGCTGTTGGGGGCTTGAACACTGAAGCTTTCTTT. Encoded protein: CASSLAVGGLNTEAFF.